These T cell receptor beta chains were read from a single sample in a study of human T cells and chemical hapten exposure. One entry per CDR3 protein, called by TCRdb with MiXCR from the RACE reads. The sample contains just over 80,000 distinct CDR3 sequences, about 11% of which appear only once. Sequences were derived from whole blood, sampled in connection with sensitization to the hapten diphenylcyclopropenone (DPC). All receptors derive from a woman aged 50 to 60 with alopecia areata. Some clones in this sample may be carry-over from other donors' samples. Each CDR3 is given with its conserved first and last residue. The order of the fields is V gene, D gene, CDR3 protein. D genes are given only for firm matches.

v_gene: TRBV5-1; d_gene: TRBD2; CDR3aa: CASSLAGSTDTQYF
v_gene: TRBV6-5; d_gene: -; CDR3aa: CASRTSWRGPGEQFF
v_gene: TRBV7-9; d_gene: TRBD1; CDR3aa: CASRYGQGNSPLHF
v_gene: TRBV9; d_gene: -; CDR3aa: CASSATGFGNTIYF
v_gene: TRBV29-1; d_gene: -; CDR3aa: CSVKGLAFF
v_gene: TRBV20-1; d_gene: TRBD1; CDR3aa: CSARTGGPSDTQYF
v_gene: TRBV29-1; d_gene: -; CDR3aa: CSVGHSNNYGYTF
v_gene: TRBV5-1; d_gene: -; CDR3aa: CASSLEGGPSNQPQHF
v_gene: TRBV2; d_gene: -; CDR3aa: CASSEANYNYGYTF
v_gene: TRBV7-3; d_gene: TRBD2; CDR3aa: CASSLVAGAEETQYF
v_gene: TRBV7-6; d_gene: -; CDR3aa: CASSRTPDRNSPLHF
v_gene: TRBV6-2/TRBV6-3; d_gene: -; CDR3aa: CASRGLGETQYEQYF
v_gene: TRBV5-1; d_gene: -; CDR3aa: CASSWDNTFPYEQYF
v_gene: TRBV6-6; d_gene: -; CDR3aa: CASSQTRDTQYF
v_gene: TRBV20-1; d_gene: -; CDR3aa: CSVFTAMNTEAFF
v_gene: TRBV12-3/TRBV12-4; d_gene: -; CDR3aa: CASSRMSVTQYF
v_gene: TRBV29-1; d_gene: TRBD2; CDR3aa: CSVGLAGGVRSEQYF
v_gene: TRBV6-1; d_gene: TRBD2; CDR3aa: CASTKLAGWEQYF
v_gene: TRBV10-3; d_gene: -; CDR3aa: CAISELTSTDTQYF
v_gene: TRBV6-5; d_gene: -; CDR3aa: CASSQPGPGINEKLFF
v_gene: TRBV7-2; d_gene: TRBD2; CDR3aa: CASRSGLAGEETQYF
v_gene: TRBV28; d_gene: TRBD2; CDR3aa: CASSLPSGYYEAGELFF
v_gene: TRBV7-6; d_gene: TRBD2; CDR3aa: CASSLEARGTYQETQYF
v_gene: TRBV4-3; d_gene: -; CDR3aa: CASSPESRGSLNSPLHF
v_gene: TRBV20-1; d_gene: -; CDR3aa: CSARSFRTERNGYTF
v_gene: TRBV7-3; d_gene: -; CDR3aa: CASSTSPNTEAFF
v_gene: TRBV7-2; d_gene: -; CDR3aa: CASSSERRWGWGEKLFF
v_gene: TRBV29-1; d_gene: -; CDR3aa: CSAVTDSGNTIYF
v_gene: TRBV20-1; d_gene: -; CDR3aa: CSASYGNSGNTIYF
v_gene: TRBV7-8; d_gene: TRBD2; CDR3aa: CASSLTQRGGGDEQYF
v_gene: TRBV12-5; d_gene: -; CDR3aa: CASGLLGRDTIYF
v_gene: TRBV29-1; d_gene: -; CDR3aa: CSVEVGVSYNEQFF
v_gene: TRBV7-6; d_gene: TRBD1; CDR3aa: CASRQDTGEQETQYF
v_gene: TRBV18; d_gene: TRBD1; CDR3aa: CASSPGQGNTGELFF
v_gene: TRBV13; d_gene: TRBD1; CDR3aa: CASSPRDRAEETQYF
v_gene: TRBV7-8; d_gene: -; CDR3aa: CASSLEFPGKANTEAFF
v_gene: TRBV29-1; d_gene: -; CDR3aa: CSTREANEKLFF
v_gene: TRBV7-9; d_gene: -; CDR3aa: CASSQKGGVSNDSYEQYF
v_gene: TRBV3-1; d_gene: -; CDR3aa: CASSRESGYTF
v_gene: TRBV7-9; d_gene: -; CDR3aa: CASSPGQGRVGGYTF
v_gene: TRBV27; d_gene: -; CDR3aa: CASSLGISAGSSYEQYF
v_gene: TRBV28; d_gene: TRBD2; CDR3aa: CASSGTSVDYEQYF